These T cell receptor beta chains were read from a single sample in a study of T cell repertoires in cytomegalovirus infection. TCRdb fed the reads into MiXCR, producing one record per CDR3 protein. Here the sample spans approximately 1,000,000 distinct CDR3 sequences, approximately 33% being singletons. These receptors are not linked to any known antigen. Sequencing used cultured CD8+ T cells from PBMCs, obtained from culture after CMV antigen stimulation. The receptors shown here come from a human donor in good health (CMV status not recorded). Some clones in this sample may be carry-over from other donors' samples. Both conserved end residues are part of each CDR3. Clone size is not always given. Where it is, it says once, few, many or a class for expanded clones.

J: TRBJ2-5; size: few; V: TRBV19; CDR3: CASSIAGRQETQYF
J: TRBJ2-1; size: many; V: TRBV4-2; CDR3: CASSQVGLAGGLGYNEQFF
J: TRBJ1-1; size: NA; V: TRBV5-1; CDR3: CASREQESLGAEAFF
J: TRBJ2-1; size: few; V: TRBV10-3; CDR3: CAISDKNAGTVSLEQFF
J: TRBJ2-4; size: NA; V: TRBV6-1; CDR3: CASSLLAGGPGNIQYF
J: TRBJ1-2; size: NA; V: TRBV6-6; CDR3: CASRSEYGYTF
J: TRBJ1-1; size: NA; V: TRBV3-1; CDR3: CASSQDWGKNTEAFF
J: TRBJ1-1; size: NA; V: TRBV4-1; CDR3: CASSQAGQGTRQAFF
J: TRBJ1-2; size: few; V: TRBV12-3/TRBV12-4; CDR3: CASRDELGETNYGYTF
J: TRBJ1-5; size: many; V: TRBV7-2; CDR3: CASSPSGGGQPQHF
J: TRBJ2-1; size: few; V: TRBV4-1; CDR3: CASSQDRGLDEQFF
J: TRBJ1-1; size: NA; V: TRBV7-4; CDR3: CASRLPLGGSVTEAFF
J: TRBJ2-1; size: NA; V: TRBV27; CDR3: CASSGTGRYNEQFF
J: TRBJ2-7; size: NA; V: TRBV5-5; CDR3: CASSLGPVNSYEQYF
J: TRBJ2-5; size: many; V: TRBV7-9; CDR3: CASTGGTEQETQYF
J: TRBJ2-1; size: NA; V: TRBV7-3; CDR3: CASSLGFLDEQFF
J: TRBJ2-5; size: NA; V: TRBV6-1; CDR3: CASSWDRGFSETQYF
J: TRBJ1-3; size: many; V: TRBV7-9; CDR3: CASSLGPVLQNLIYF
J: TRBJ2-1; size: few; V: TRBV6-1; CDR3: CASSEEASGGNSYNEQFF
J: TRBJ2-1; size: many; V: TRBV7-2; CDR3: CASTLGTTPNNEQFF
J: TRBJ2-2; size: NA; V: TRBV6-5; CDR3: CASSYSGVLLKNTGELFF
J: TRBJ2-3; size: few; V: TRBV5-4; CDR3: CASSLRGGVKDTQYF
J: TRBJ1-2; size: NA; V: TRBV6-5; CDR3: CASSYAGLQGEVDGYTF
J: TRBJ1-2; size: many; V: TRBV10-3; CDR3: CAITVGQGKRNYGYTF
J: TRBJ1-5; size: once; V: TRBV20-1; CDR3: CSARDPAVLRGNQPQHF
J: TRBJ2-7; size: many; V: TRBV10-3; CDR3: CAIRTGTAVSYEQYF
J: TRBJ2-7; size: NA; V: TRBV7-9; CDR3: CASSQPRGPGDYEQYF
J: TRBJ1-2; size: few; V: TRBV20-1; CDR3: CSAIRGIGGYTF
J: TRBJ1-1; size: few; V: TRBV4-3; CDR3: CASSQAQGWTEAFF
J: TRBJ1-1; size: many; V: TRBV7-2; CDR3: CASSQTTGVTEAFF
J: TRBJ2-2; size: many; V: TRBV12-3/TRBV12-4; CDR3: CASTLNPYYPGELFF
J: TRBJ2-5; size: NA; V: TRBV20-1; CDR3: CSAPPRDRGRETQYF
J: TRBJ2-5; size: NA; V: TRBV20-1; CDR3: CSASAPSGAYQETQYF
J: TRBJ2-7; size: NA; V: TRBV7-9; CDR3: CASSKGDGTYEQYF
J: TRBJ2-1; size: NA; V: TRBV25-1; CDR3: CASSERRQGPYNEQFF
J: TRBJ1-6; size: NA; V: TRBV11-2; CDR3: CASKARDSFGSPLHF
J: TRBJ2-3; size: few; V: TRBV10-3; CDR3: CATTGTGAADTQYF
J: TRBJ2-1; size: NA; V: TRBV14; CDR3: CASSQPRGLAGGNEQFF
J: TRBJ2-5; size: NA; V: TRBV20-1; CDR3: CSAHPSGEGDWETQYF
J: TRBJ2-7; size: few; V: TRBV4-1; CDR3: CASSQQDPEGAREQYF
J: TRBJ2-3; size: few; V: TRBV6-2/TRBV6-3; CDR3: CASSLDLQRTDTQYF
J: TRBJ1-2; size: few; V: TRBV7-6; CDR3: CASSLEVRDKGYTF
J: TRBJ1-6; size: NA; V: TRBV20-1; CDR3: CSANPRTYNSPLHF
J: TRBJ1-1; size: NA; V: TRBV28; CDR3: CASSFLLGDREAFF
J: TRBJ1-1; size: many; V: TRBV12-3/TRBV12-4; CDR3: CASSLDRFDAEAFF
J: TRBJ1-2; size: NA; V: TRBV29-1; CDR3: CSVFGQGTYGYTF
J: TRBJ2-3; size: few; V: TRBV12-5; CDR3: CASGSGTDTQYF
J: TRBJ1-2; size: NA; V: TRBV7-9; CDR3: CASSGGQGTVGGYTF
J: TRBJ2-1; size: once; V: TRBV18; CDR3: CASSPFGLAGETLYNEQFF
J: TRBJ1-5; size: NA; V: TRBV27; CDR3: CASSPYTTADQPQHF
J: TRBJ1-1; size: NA; V: TRBV6-5; CDR3: CASSYGVLSEAFF
J: TRBJ2-3; size: many; V: TRBV24-1; CDR3: CARLGGTDTQYF
J: TRBJ2-1; size: NA; V: TRBV4-1; CDR3: CASSQDSDRFLYNEQFF
J: TRBJ2-2; size: many; V: TRBV7-9; CDR3: CAWTRGGRNTGELFF
J: TRBJ2-1; size: NA; V: TRBV7-8; CDR3: CASSLAPVGEGEQFF